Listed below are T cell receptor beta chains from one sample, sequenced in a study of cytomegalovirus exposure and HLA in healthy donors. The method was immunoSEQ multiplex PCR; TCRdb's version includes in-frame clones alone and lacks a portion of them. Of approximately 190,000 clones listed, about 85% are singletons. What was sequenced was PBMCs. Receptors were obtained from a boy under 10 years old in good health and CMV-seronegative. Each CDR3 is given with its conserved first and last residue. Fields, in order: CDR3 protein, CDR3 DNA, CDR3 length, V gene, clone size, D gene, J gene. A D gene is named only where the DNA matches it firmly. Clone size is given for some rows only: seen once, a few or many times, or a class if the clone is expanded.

CDR3: CASSPRVASGSGRELFF
DNA: TGTGCCAGCAGCCCAAGGGTGGCTAGCGGGAGTGGAAGGGAGCTGTTTTTT
length: 17
V: TRBV7-9
size: .
D: TRBD2
J: TRBJ2-2

CDR3: CASSLRVNAGGELFF
DNA: TGTGCCAGCAGTTTAAGGGTCAACGCGGGCGGGGAGCTGTTTTTT
length: 15
V: TRBV28
size: .
D: .
J: TRBJ2-2

CDR3: CASSESRGRSYEQYF
DNA: TGTGCCAGCAGTGAATCGCGGGGCCGCTCCTACGAGCAGTACTTC
length: 15
V: TRBV6-1
size: .
D: .
J: TRBJ2-7

CDR3: CASSQDRGRPGELFF
DNA: TGTGCCAGCAGCCAGGACAGGGGGCGTCCCGGGGAGCTGTTTTTT
length: 15
V: TRBV2
size: .
D: TRBD1
J: TRBJ2-2

CDR3: CSVNRGNGNTEAFF
DNA: TGCAGCGTTAACAGGGGGAACGGGAACACTGAAGCTTTCTTT
length: 14
V: TRBV29-1
size: .
D: TRBD1
J: TRBJ1-1

CDR3: CASSLGTGFITEAFF
DNA: TGTGCCAGCAGCTTGGGGACAGGGTTTATCACTGAAGCTTTCTTT
length: 15
V: TRBV5-4
size: .
D: TRBD1
J: TRBJ1-1

CDR3: CASRPGAREAFF
DNA: TGTGCCAGCAGACCTGGAGCCCGTGAAGCTTTCTTT
length: 12
V: TRBV28
size: .
D: .
J: TRBJ1-1

CDR3: CASSLAAGRALNEQFF
DNA: TGTGCCAGCAGTCTGGCGGCTGGGAGGGCCCTCAATGAGCAGTTCTTC
length: 16
V: TRBV2
size: .
D: TRBD2
J: TRBJ2-1

CDR3: CASRSRGGEKLFF
DNA: TGTGCCAGCAGATCAAGGGGTGGGGAAAAACTGTTTTTT
length: 13
V: TRBV27
size: .
D: .
J: TRBJ1-4

CDR3: CASRLSIGGWGEQFF
DNA: TGTGCCAGCAGGCTTTCGATAGGGGGCTGGGGTGAGCAGTTCTTC
length: 15
V: TRBV28
size: .
D: TRBD1
J: TRBJ2-1

CDR3: CASSDVSGSGDEQYF
DNA: TGCGCCAGCAGCGATGTAAGCGGGAGCGGCGACGAGCAGTACTTC
length: 15
V: TRBV5-1
size: .
D: TRBD2
J: TRBJ2-7

CDR3: CASSGWDRALEQYF
DNA: TGTGCCAGCAGTGGATGGGACAGGGCCTTGGAGCAGTACTTC
length: 14
V: TRBV6-1
size: .
D: TRBD1
J: TRBJ2-7

CDR3: CASSPRQGLDEQYF
DNA: TGTGCCAGCAGCCCCCGACAGGGCTTGGACGAGCAGTACTTC
length: 14
V: TRBV7-9
size: .
D: TRBD1
J: TRBJ2-7

CDR3: CASSEPRVQPQHF
DNA: TGTGCCAGCAGTGAACCGAGGGTCCAGCCCCAGCATTTT
length: 13
V: TRBV6-1
size: .
D: .
J: TRBJ1-5

CDR3: CAWSLSSGNTIYF
DNA: TGTGCCTGGAGTCTCTCCTCTGGAAACACCATATATTTT
length: 13
V: TRBV30
size: once
D: .
J: TRBJ1-3

CDR3: CASSRDRVNSPLHF
DNA: TGTGCCAGCAGCCGGGACAGGGTTAATTCACCCCTCCACTTT
length: 14
V: TRBV5-4
size: .
D: TRBD1
J: TRBJ1-6

CDR3: CASSFGQGAGTGANVLTF
DNA: TGTGCCAGCAGTTTTGGGCAGGGGGCGGGTACGGGGGCCAACGTCCTGACTTTC
length: 18
V: TRBV28
size: .
D: TRBD1
J: TRBJ2-6

CDR3: CASSFPLAGGRGETQYF
DNA: TGTGCCAGCAGCTTCCCACTAGCGGGAGGAAGGGGAGAGACCCAGTACTTC
length: 17
V: TRBV7-9
size: .
D: TRBD2
J: TRBJ2-5

CDR3: CASSAAGDLGQYF
DNA: TGTGCCAGCAGCGCAGCGGGAGACCTAGGGCAGTACTTC
length: 13
V: TRBV9
size: .
D: TRBD2
J: TRBJ2-5

CDR3: CASLTPGVLKTEAFF
DNA: TGTGCCAGCCTGACCCCGGGGGTCCTAAAAACTGAAGCTTTCTTT
length: 15
V: TRBV28
size: .
D: .
J: TRBJ1-1

CDR3: CAISESRVDAYEQYF
DNA: TGTGCCATCAGTGAGTCGAGGGTTGATGCCTACGAGCAGTACTTC
length: 15
V: TRBV10-3
size: .
D: .
J: TRBJ2-7

CDR3: CASSLRQGAHTEAFF
DNA: TGTGCCAGCAGCTTACGGCAGGGGGCGCACACTGAAGCTTTCTTT
length: 15
V: TRBV13
size: .
D: TRBD1
J: TRBJ1-1

CDR3: CASSLRAEDEQFF
DNA: TGTGCCAGCTCACTTCGAGCCGAGGATGAGCAGTTCTTC
length: 13
V: TRBV18
size: .
D: .
J: TRBJ2-1

CDR3: CASSLVRGLGKQETQYF
DNA: TGTGCCAGCAGTTTGGTCAGGGGACTAGGGAAGCAAGAGACCCAGTACTTC
length: 17
V: TRBV27
size: .
D: TRBD2
J: TRBJ2-5

CDR3: CASSVGVQGGPDTQYF
DNA: TGTGCCAGCAGCGTAGGTGTACAGGGTGGGCCAGATACGCAGTATTTT
length: 16
V: TRBV9
size: .
D: .
J: TRBJ2-3

CDR3: CAISDGDRGSSHDYGYTF
DNA: TGTGCCATCAGTGATGGGGACAGGGGGTCCTCCCATGACTATGGCTACACCTTC
length: 18
V: TRBV10-3
size: .
D: TRBD1
J: TRBJ1-2

CDR3: CASSSISGVEADTQYF
DNA: TGTGCCAGTAGTTCGATCTCAGGGGTGGAGGCAGATACGCAGTATTTT
length: 16
V: TRBV19
size: once
D: .
J: TRBJ2-3

CDR3: CATSSGPGQLSNQPQHF
DNA: TGTGCCACCAGCAGTGGGCCGGGACAGCTAAGCAATCAGCCCCAGCATTTT
length: 17
V: TRBV15
size: .
D: TRBD1
J: TRBJ1-5

CDR3: CASRTQGATNEKLFF
DNA: TGTGCCAGCAGGACCCAGGGTGCAACTAATGAAAAACTGTTTTTT
length: 15
V: TRBV6-5
size: .
D: .
J: TRBJ1-4

CDR3: CASSQLGQSPAFF
DNA: TGTGCCAGCAGCCAACTGGGACAGAGCCCAGCTTTCTTT
length: 13
V: TRBV14
size: .
D: TRBD1
J: TRBJ1-1

CDR3: CASSVVGGGGPGRNTIYF
DNA: TGTGCCAGCAGCGTAGTAGGTGGCGGGGGGCCAGGGCGAAACACCATATATTTT
length: 18
V: TRBV9
size: .
D: .
J: TRBJ1-3

CDR3: CASSSADSSYEQYF
DNA: TGTGCCAGCAGTTCCGCGGACAGCTCCTACGAGCAGTACTTC
length: 14
V: TRBV27
size: .
D: .
J: TRBJ2-7

CDR3: CASSQTSAYYNEQFF
DNA: TGTGCCAGCAGCCAAACTAGCGCCTATTACAATGAGCAGTTCTTC
length: 15
V: TRBV14
size: .
D: TRBD2
J: TRBJ2-1

CDR3: CASSPRTVQETQYF
DNA: TGCGCCAGCAGCCCTAGGACAGTTCAAGAGACCCAGTACTTC
length: 14
V: TRBV5-1
size: .
D: .
J: TRBJ2-5

CDR3: CASSLGTSATNEQFF
DNA: TGTGCCAGCAGCCTAGGGACTAGCGCCACTAATGAGCAGTTCTTC
length: 15
V: TRBV5-4
size: .
D: TRBD2
J: TRBJ2-1

CDR3: CAITAAGAWEQETQYF
DNA: TGTGCCATCACCGCCGCGGGGGCGTGGGAGCAGGAGACCCAGTACTTC
length: 16
V: TRBV28
size: .
D: .
J: TRBJ2-5

CDR3: CASSKLSGTQETQYF
DNA: TGTGCCAGTAGCAAACTTAGCGGGACCCAAGAGACCCAGTACTTC
length: 15
V: TRBV19
size: once
D: TRBD2
J: TRBJ2-5

CDR3: CASSEGRNNQPQHF
DNA: TGTGCCAGCAGTGAGGGCAGAAACAATCAGCCCCAGCATTTT
length: 14
V: TRBV2
size: .
D: .
J: TRBJ1-5

CDR3: CASSGTAQETQYF
DNA: TGTGCCAGCAGCGGGACAGCCCAAGAGACCCAGTACTTC
length: 13
V: TRBV6-5
size: .
D: TRBD1
J: TRBJ2-5

CDR3: CASRYAGTSGLIDEQFF
DNA: TGTGCCAGCAGATATGCCGGGACTAGCGGCCTCATCGATGAGCAGTTCTTC
length: 17
V: TRBV28
size: .
D: TRBD2
J: TRBJ2-1

CDR3: CANRRQAYGYTF
DNA: TGCGCCAACCGAAGACAGGCTTATGGCTACACCTTC
length: 12
V: TRBV10-1
size: .
D: .
J: TRBJ1-2

CDR3: CASSHTGTGSRGYTF
DNA: TGTGCCAGCAGCCACACCGGGACAGGGTCACGCGGCTACACCTTC
length: 15
V: TRBV7-8
size: .
D: TRBD1
J: TRBJ1-2

CDR3: CASSLGQGAGGYTF
DNA: TGTGCCAGCAGCTTGGGACAGGGGGCAGGTGGCTACACCTTC
length: 14
V: TRBV7-2
size: .
D: TRBD1
J: TRBJ1-2

CDR3: CASSLTGVGETQYF
DNA: TGTGCCAGCAGCCTTACAGGGGTAGGAGAGACCCAGTACTTC
length: 14
V: TRBV5-4
size: .
D: TRBD1
J: TRBJ2-5

CDR3: CASMDWSNTDTQYF
DNA: TGTGCCAGTATGGACTGGTCAAACACAGATACGCAGTATTTT
length: 14
V: TRBV2
size: .
D: .
J: TRBJ2-3

CDR3: CASRNRGTNSPLHF
DNA: TGTGCCAGCAGGAACAGGGGAACCAATTCACCCCTCCACTTT
length: 14
V: TRBV5-4
size: .
D: TRBD1
J: TRBJ1-6

CDR3: CASSAAGQGFVYEQYF
DNA: TGTGCCAGCAGCGCCGCGGGACAGGGGTTCGTCTACGAGCAGTACTTC
length: 16
V: TRBV9
size: .
D: TRBD1
J: TRBJ2-7

CDR3: CASTGGTEAFF
DNA: TGTGCCAGCACGGGTGGCACTGAAGCTTTCTTT
length: 11
V: TRBV27
size: .
D: .
J: TRBJ1-1

CDR3: CASSIVSGGSAEQYF
DNA: TGTGCCAGTAGCATTGTTTCGGGGGGATCCGCCGAGCAGTACTTC
length: 15
V: TRBV19
size: .
D: TRBD2
J: TRBJ2-7